Detailed here is one TCR beta chain. This record belongs to a study of blood T cell repertoires in COVID-19. Study context: Acute and convalescent COVID-19 samples came from the United States, Italy and Spain. T cells, B-cell-depleted T cells, or PBMCs provided the cDNA or gDNA that served as material.

In the original analysis: It was from reference gene primer amplification that nucleated cell counts were estimated. Using immunoSEQ multiplex PCR, the repertoire was profiled, and TCRdb retains in-frame clones only, with some absent. V and J calls and clone size come straight from that table; D and trimming were deduced from the DNA. Of roughly 250,000 clones listed, under 85% were seen once; the top ten hold 4%. Germline-derived CDR1 and CDR2 are SGHNT and YENEEA. CDR3 length equals 12 residues. V dropped 0 bases and J dropped 6 bases, with 5 bases sitting between them. This TCR was recovered from a woman aged 40 to 49 with active or convalescent COVID-19. This chain links TRBV11-3 with TRBJ1-1; no clear D gene. The source material was peripheral blood. CDR3: CASSLDGSEAFF. The DNA for the CDR3 is TGTGCCAGCAGCTTAGATGGCTCTGAAGCTTTCTTT.